This entry is about one T cell receptor (beta chain). The identical CDR3 is also encoded by other nucleotide sequences in the sample. The sample comes from a study of blood T cell repertoires in COVID-19. CDR1 and CDR2 from the germline V gene are LGHDT and YNNKEL (reference sequence). Trimming removed 0 bases at V and 4 bases at J, with 4 bases between. This CDR3 contains 13 residues. In the original analysis: By means of reference gene primer amplification, nucleated cell counts were estimated. Only in-frame clones appear in the TCRdb table, and some are missing; sequencing was by immunoSEQ multiplex PCR. The V and J calls and clone size are taken from that table; D and trimming were inferred from the DNA. Of 65,000 to 90,000 clones in the sample, 84% were seen once.

The J gene is TRBJ1-3, the V gene TRBV3-1 (or the pseudogene TRBV3-2); D not resolved. The sample taken for sequencing was peripheral blood. This clonotype was obtained from a human donor in a cohort sampled during active COVID-19. The CDR3 region is CASSQDRGNTIYF. Here the CDR3 DNA reads TGTGCCAGCAGCCAAGACCGGGGAAACACCATATATTTT.